Listed below are T cell receptor beta chains from one sample, sequenced in a study of vaccination effects on CD4 cells after COVID-19. Which antigens these TCRs recognize remains unknown. Data came from immunoSEQ multiplex PCR; TCRdb stores just in-frame clones and leaves some out. The table includes some 22,000 clones, around 74% detected once. The material was CD4+ T cells from PBMCs cultured with HCoV-NL63 spike peptides, obtained before COVID-19 vaccination. The receptors were sampled from a human donor who received a COVID-19 vaccine. CDR3s include the opening cysteine and the closing phenylalanine or tryptophan. The D gene is left open where the match is weak. Where a row states a size, it is once, few, many or the class of an expanded clone; other rows omit it.

d_call	v_call	j_call	clone_size	cdr3_nt	cdr3_aa
TRBD2	TRBV18	TRBJ2-1	-	TGTGCCAGCTCACCACCAACTAGCGGGGGCGGCAATGAGCAGTTCTTC	CASSPPTSGGGNEQFF
TRBD2	TRBV4-2	TRBJ2-2	-	TGTGCCAGCAGCTTCGGACTAGGGAACACCGGGGAGCTGTTTTTT	CASSFGLGNTGELFF
TRBD1	TRBV5-6	TRBJ1-2	-	TGTGCCAGCAGCTTGTGGCCAATGGGACAGGGAGACGGCTACACCTTC	CASSLWPMGQGDGYTF
-	TRBV3-1/TRBV3-2	TRBJ1-1	-	TGTGCCAGCAGCCTAACAGGCAACACTGAAGCTTTCTTT	CASSLTGNTEAFF
-	TRBV7-8	TRBJ1-4	-	TGTGCCAGCAGCTTAGGACGGACTAATGAAAAACTGTTTTTT	CASSLGRTNEKLFF
TRBD1	TRBV7-9	TRBJ1-6	few	TGTGCCAGCAGCTTAGGGACAGGGGGCCACTATAATTCACCCCTCCACTTT	CASSLGTGGHYNSPLHF
TRBD2	TRBV4-1	TRBJ2-1	-	TGCGCCAGCAGCCCTTCGGGACTAGCGGGAGTCAATGAGCAGTTCTTC	CASSPSGLAGVNEQFF
-	TRBV6-6	TRBJ2-7	-	TGTGCCAGCAGTCAGGGCCCTCTCTACGAGCAGTACTTC	CASSQGPLYEQYF
-	TRBV6-5	TRBJ1-1	-	TGTGCCAGCAGTTACGAATGGTCCGACAATTTCTTT	CASSYEWSDNFF
TRBD1	TRBV19	TRBJ2-7	-	TGTGCCAGTAGTACTCGGACAGGGGGGCCCTACGAGCAGTACTTC	CASSTRTGGPYEQYF
TRBD1	TRBV28	TRBJ1-3	-	TGTGCCAGCAGTCCAGGGGGCGCAGGGAACACCATATATTTT	CASSPGGAGNTIYF
TRBD1	TRBV10-3	TRBJ2-2	-	TGTGCCATCAGTAGACAGGGATCCGGGGAGCTGTTTTTT	CAISRQGSGELFF
-	TRBV10-3	TRBJ2-1	-	TGTGCCATCAGTGAGTCGTTTGGCAATGAGCAGTTCTTC	CAISESFGNEQFF
-	TRBV6-5	TRBJ1-5	-	TGTGCCAGCAGCGGACAGCAAAATCAGCCCCAGCATTTT	CASSGQQNQPQHF
-	TRBV2	TRBJ1-3	-	TGTGCCAGCAGTGCAAGTGGGGGTAACACCATATATTTT	CASSASGGNTIYF
-	TRBV7-3	TRBJ1-6	-	TGTGCCAGCAGCTTAATCGGGACTGATTCACCCCTCCACTTT	CASSLIGTDSPLHF
-	TRBV4-1	TRBJ1-5	-	TGCGCCAGCAGCCAGGAATACGGGCAGCCCCAGCATTTT	CASSQEYGQPQHF
TRBD1	TRBV2	TRBJ2-2	medium-sized	TGTGCCAGCGGGACAGGGAACACCGGGGAGCTGTTTTTT	CASGTGNTGELFF
-	TRBV7-2	TRBJ2-2	-	TGTGCCAGCAGCCCACGACAGACCGGGGAGCTGTTTTTT	CASSPRQTGELFF
-	TRBV20-1	TRBJ1-6	-	TGCAGTGCTAGTATTGGGAGAAGCGGCAATTCACCCCTCCACTTT	CSASIGRSGNSPLHF